This is a list of T cell receptor beta chains from one sample in a study of blood T cell repertoires in COVID-19. Sequencing used immunoSEQ multiplex PCR; TCRdb keeps in-frame clones, though not all of them. The data hold some 160,000 clones, with around 87% observed a single time. The sequenced sample consisted of peripheral blood. These receptors came from a woman aged 80 or older with COVID-19, enrolled during active disease. CDR3s include the opening cysteine and the closing phenylalanine or tryptophan. The D gene is left open where the match is weak. Rows may omit the clone size; those that give it use once, few, many or a size class.

cdr3_nt cdr3_aa j_call clone_size d_call v_call
TGCGCCAGCAGCTTGGGACCACAGGGGTTGGCCTCCTACTACGAGCAGTACTTC CASSLGPQGLASYYEQYF TRBJ2-7 - TRBD1 TRBV5-1
TGTGCCAGCAGCCCCGGGACTAGCGCTTACGAGCAGTACTTC CASSPGTSAYEQYF TRBJ2-7 - TRBD2 TRBV3-1/TRBV3-2
TGTGCCACCAGCACAGCTCTCAGGGGGCGAGGGACAGATACGCAGTATTTT CATSTALRGRGTDTQYF TRBJ2-3 once TRBD1 TRBV15
TGCGCCAGCAGCCTTGAGAGGGCCATCCATGGCTACACCTTC CASSLERAIHGYTF TRBJ1-2 few - TRBV5-1
TGTGCCAGCAAGACAGGGCCGAATTCACCCCTCCACTTT CASKTGPNSPLHF TRBJ1-6 - TRBD1 TRBV6-5
TGCAGCGTTGTTTACGTCGGGAGGGCCTACGAGCAGTACTTC CSVVYVGRAYEQYF TRBJ2-7 - TRBD2 TRBV29-1
TGCGCCAGCAGCGCAGGACAATACAATGAGCAGTTCTTC CASSAGQYNEQFF TRBJ2-1 - - TRBV5-1
TGTGCCAGCAGCCTGGGACAGGGGCCTAGAAAGGCCCAGTACTTC CASSLGQGPRKAQYF TRBJ2-5 - TRBD1 TRBV28
TGTGCCAGCAGCCCTAGAGTCCAGCGGGCCCAGAATGAGCAGTTCTTC CASSPRVQRAQNEQFF TRBJ2-1 - - TRBV7-9
TGTGTCTCCCGGGGGGCCCGGACCGGGGAGCTGTTTTTT CVSRGARTGELFF TRBJ2-2 - - TRBV6-5
TGCGCCAGCAGCAGGACGGGGACAGCTAACCTTTATAGCAATCAGCCCCAGCATTTT CASSRTGTANLYSNQPQHF TRBJ1-5 - TRBD1 TRBV10-1
TGCGCCAGCAGCTTGGATCCTGGCTTAAACCACAATGAGCAGTTCTTC CASSLDPGLNHNEQFF TRBJ2-1 - - TRBV5-1
TGTGCCAGTAGAGTGGGGACAGGGGTAAGTCAGCCCCAGCATTTT CASRVGTGVSQPQHF TRBJ1-5 once TRBD1 TRBV19
TGTGCCAGCAGCTTGCGACGGGACACCGGGGAGCTGTTTTTT CASSLRRDTGELFF TRBJ2-2 - - TRBV5-5
TGTGCCAGCAGTTACCAGGGAGGTAGCGGTCAGCCCCAGCATTTT CASSYQGGSGQPQHF TRBJ1-5 - - TRBV28
TGTGCCAGCAGTAATAGCGGGAGGGCCCACAATGAGCAGTTCTTC CASSNSGRAHNEQFF TRBJ2-1 - TRBD2 TRBV6-2/TRBV6-3
TGTGCCAGTAGTATAGCGGGGGGCGGCTACACCTTC CASSIAGGGYTF TRBJ1-2 few - TRBV19
TGTGCCAGCAGTCACCCGGGACTAGCGCACGGGGAGCTGTTTTTT CASSHPGLAHGELFF TRBJ2-2 - TRBD2 TRBV6-2/TRBV6-3
TGTGCCAGCAGTAGTAATACAGGGGCGTCCTACAATGAGCAGTTCTTC CASSSNTGASYNEQFF TRBJ2-1 - TRBD1 TRBV2
TGTGCCAGTAGTATAGCTGCAGCGGAGAACTATGGCTACACCTTC CASSIAAAENYGYTF TRBJ1-2 - - TRBV19
TGTGCCAGCACCCTGGGAGGGCCGGGCAGTTCACCCCTCCACTTT CASTLGGPGSSPLHF TRBJ1-6 few - TRBV2
TGTGCCAGCAGCTTAGACGCAGGTCTGAGCAATCAGCCCCAGCATTTT CASSLDAGLSNQPQHF TRBJ1-5 few - TRBV7-9
TGTGCCAGCTCAGGGGGGACCGAGAACACTGAAGCTTTCTTT CASSGGTENTEAFF TRBJ1-1 - - TRBV18
TGTGCCAGCCTGGCCCCCAGGGAAGAGACCCAGTACTTC CASLAPREETQYF TRBJ2-5 - - TRBV28
TGTGCCAGCAGCCTACCCCCTTCTGGGGCCAACGTCCTGACTTTC CASSLPPSGANVLTF TRBJ2-6 - - TRBV28
TGCGCCAGCAGCCAAGATGGGGTGGTCACAGGAGATGGCTACACCTTC CASSQDGVVTGDGYTF TRBJ1-2 - - TRBV4-1
TGTGCCAGCAGCTTAGCACTAGGAGAGGAGACCCAGTACTTC CASSLALGEETQYF TRBJ2-5 - - TRBV7-2
TGTGCCAGCAGCTTATCGGGGATAGCGGGAGGGGATACGCAGTATTTT CASSLSGIAGGDTQYF TRBJ2-3 - TRBD2 TRBV7-2
TGCAGCGTTAACGTACAGGACTCTGGAAACACCATATATTTT CSVNVQDSGNTIYF TRBJ1-3 - - TRBV29-1